This passage covers 19 T cell receptor beta chains from one sample sequenced in a study of T-cell reconstitution after alpha-beta-depleted transplantation in children. For TCRbeta, the library was prepared with unique molecular identifiers. TCRdb re-called the PCR reads through MiXCR, storing one row per CDR3 protein. The sample consists of approximately 400,000 distinct CDR3 sequences, approximately 10% of them appearing once. The sequencing used PBMCs from the stem cell graft donor, collected from the stem cell graft. These receptors were taken from a human donor who donated a stem cell graft to a child with acute myeloid leukemia.

The table lists this clonotype with a few counts. The V call is TRBV4-3, the J call TRBJ2-1; D assignment may be TRBD1 or TRBD2 (5 bases each). Trimming shortened V by 1 base and J by 8 bases, and 12 bases separated the two germline ends. The CDR3 has 14 amino acids. Germline assignment: CDR1 LGHNA and CDR2 YSLEER. The CDR3 nucleotides are TGCGCCAGCAGCCAAGCCCTGAGGGGATATGAGCAGTTCTTC. Residues: CASSQALRGYEQFF.

This clonotype was counted at least ten times. The chain couples TRBV29-1 to TRBJ2-1; D is tentatively TRBD1 or TRBD2 (5 bases each). The V end lost 7 bases, the J end lost 5 bases, and 15 bases lay between the germline ends. Germline loops: CDR1 SQVTM, CDR2 ANQGSEA. This CDR3 contains 13 residues. CDR3 amino acids: CSGIAWGNNEQFF. CDR3 nucleotide sequence: TGCAGCGGGATTGCATGGGGGAACAATGAGCAGTTCTTC.

This rearrangement joins TRBV6-1 to TRBJ2-5, with TRBD2 identical over 12 bases. The CDR3 loop spans 14 amino acids. CDR1 and CDR2 from the germline V gene are MNHNS and SASEGT. The CDR3 DNA sequence: TGTGCAATCGGACTAGCGGGGTCCCAAGAGACCCAGTACTTC. Encoded protein: CAIGLAGSQETQYF.

The chain uses TRBV18 and TRBJ1-1, with D uncertain. Per germline, CDR1 KGHSH and CDR2 LQKENI. The ends were cut back, 1 base at V and 2 bases at J, with 8 bases in the middle. The CDR3 consists of 14 residues. The CDR3 nucleotides read TGTGCCAGCTCACCACAGGCCATTAACACTGAAGCTTTCTTT. Its protein is CASSPQAINTEAFF. Filled out from reference TRBV18 and TRBJ1-1, the complete variable domain reads NAGVMQNPRHLVRRRGQEARLRCSPMKGHSHVYWYRQLPEEGLKFMVYLQKENIIDESGMPKERFSAEFPKEGPSILRIQQVVRGDSAAYFCASSPQAINTEAFFGQGTRLTVV.

This clonotype showed up many times. This chain links TRBV10-2 with TRBJ1-5; D is unclear. Germline V gene lookup returns CDR1 WSHSY and CDR2 SAAADI. The CDR3 consists of 14 residues. V was trimmed by 7 bases and J by 5 bases, leaving 15 bases between them. This CDR3 reads CASTIGMGDQPQHF. The DNA for the CDR3 is TGCGCCAGCACTATTGGGATGGGTGATCAGCCCCAGCATTTT.

This clonotype has a count of ten or more. V usage is TRBV6-4 and J usage is TRBJ2-1; D is perhaps TRBD1 (5 bases). The CDR3 has 13 residues. Germline-derived CDR1 and CDR2 are MRHNA and SNTAGT. The V and J ends lost 0 bases and 12 bases respectively, with 12 bases between them. The CDR3 spells CASSDSNGRVQFF. CDR3 sequence (DNA): TGTGCCAGCAGTGACTCGAATGGCAGGGTGCAGTTCTTC.

This clonotype was picked up a small number of times. The chain uses TRBV20-1 and TRBJ2-5, with 7 bases matching TRBD1. Germline V gene data show CDR1 as DFQATT and CDR2 as SNEGSKA (reference sequence). CDR3 length: 14 residues. Trimming removed 5 bases from V and 4 bases from J; junction bases left unmatched: 10. CDR3 nucleotide sequence: TGCAGTGCTGACAGGGAGATTGAGTCAGAGACCCAGTACTTC. It codes for CSADREIESETQYF.

The rearrangement uses TRBV3-1 and TRBJ2-5; 8 bases map to TRBD2. The germline V gene has CDR1 LGHDT and CDR2 YNNKEL (reference sequence). This CDR3 comprises 14 residues. Unmatched junction bases numbered 4, after V lost 4 bases and J lost 3 bases. The CDR3 nucleotides read TGTGCCAGCAGCCCACCGGGACTAGAAGAGACCCAGTACTTC. It is translated as CASSPPGLEETQYF.

The rearrangement joins TRBV20-1 to TRBJ1-5; D possibly corresponds to TRBD1 (5 bases). The CDR3 extends over 15 amino acids. In germline, CDR1 is DFQATT, CDR2 SNEGSKA (reference sequence). Trimming cost V 6 bases and J 6 bases, with 21 bases left between them. The CDR3 sequence is CSARDRTGGSQPQHF. CDR3 nucleotides: TGCAGTGCCCGGGACCGGACCGGGGGGAGTCAGCCCCAGCATTTT.

This clonotype was seen at least ten times. V gene TRBV12-3 or TRBV12-4 combines with J gene TRBJ1-5; 8 bases map to TRBD1. After removal of 5 bases from V and 7 bases from J, the junction contained 7 bases not matched to a gene. The CDR3 extends over 14 amino acids. The DNA of the CDR3 is TGTGCCAGCAGTAGACAGGGGCAGGTACAGCCCCAGCATTTT. Its translation: CASSRQGQVQPQHF.

The chain combines TRBV5-1 with TRBJ1-5; 8 bases line up with TRBD1. Losses at the gene ends were 4 bases for V and 0 bases for J; bases not matched to a gene: 6. Germline V gene lookup returns CDR1 SGHRS and CDR2 YFSETQ. The CDR3 has 16 amino acids. CDR3 sequence (DNA): TGCGCCAGCAGCCTAGGACAGGGAGGTAGCAATCAGCCCCAGCATTTT. This codes for CASSLGQGGSNQPQHF.

This clonotype was detected a few times. The V and J genes are TRBV29-1 and TRBJ2-2; D call uncertain. The length of the CDR3 is 17 residues. The ends were cut back, 0 bases at V and 0 bases at J, with 14 bases in the middle. Germline V gene sequence: CDR1 SQVTM, CDR2 ANQGSEA. In nucleotides, the CDR3 is TGCAGCGTTGAAGATCGGATAGCAGGACCGAACACCGGGGAGCTGTTTTTT. Its translation is CSVEDRIAGPNTGELFF.

V and J are TRBV7-2 and TRBJ1-6; TRBD1 might be the D (6 bases). Trimming pared 1 base from V and 19 bases from J, leaving 11 bases between. Germline V gene lookup returns CDR1 SGHTA and CDR2 FQGNSA. The CDR3 totals 11 residues. CDR3 loop: CASSLGSGQHF. The DNA for the CDR3 is TGTGCCAGCAGCTTAGGGTCAGGACAGCACTTT.

This clonotype was picked up a small number of times. V is TRBV4-2 and J is TRBJ2-1; the D gene is possibly TRBD2 (6 bases). Trimming removed 0 bases from V and 5 bases from J, with 14 bases in between. The germline CDR1 and CDR2 sequences are LGHNA and YNFKEQ. This CDR3 spans 16 amino acids. This CDR3 is CASSQENREVNNEQFF. As DNA, the CDR3 is TGTGCCAGCAGCCAAGAGAATAGGGAGGTGAACAATGAGCAGTTCTTC.

This clonotype appeared many times. This chain uses TRBV12-3 or TRBV12-4 with TRBJ2-3, with TRBD2 identical over 9 bases. V shed 3 bases and J 0 bases; nucleotides not matched to a gene: 4. The CDR3 loop spans 16 amino acids. The CDR3 loop reads CASSFWLAGSTDTQYF. As DNA, the CDR3 is TGTGCCAGCAGTTTTTGGCTAGCGGGGAGCACAGATACGCAGTATTTT.

V usage is TRBV7-3 and J usage is TRBJ1-4, with 7 bases fitting TRBD1. Germline V gives CDR1 SGHTA, CDR2 FQGTGA. Losses at the gene ends were 6 bases for V and 4 bases for J; bases not matched to a gene: 8. This CDR3 comprises 15 residues. CDR3: CASRGTDPLNEKLFF. The CDR3 DNA reads as TGTGCCAGCAGGGGGACAGACCCCCTTAATGAAAAACTGTTTTTT.

This clonotype has only a few counts. The chain joins TRBV5-1 to TRBJ2-7, with D possibly being TRBD1 or TRBD2 (5 bases each). The V gene lost 0 bases and the J gene lost 6 bases, with 13 bases spanning the gap. This CDR3 is built from 14 residues. The V gene's germline CDR1 is SGHRS and CDR2 YFSETQ. The CDR3 region is CASSLDGAVFEQYV. In DNA, the CDR3 is TGCGCCAGCAGCTTGGACGGGGCCGTCTTCGAGCAGTACGTC.

This clonotype was counted ten times or more. The rearrangement links TRBV12-3 or TRBV12-4 to TRBJ2-1; D not resolved. CDR3 length: 13 amino acids. V lost 5 bases and J lost 10, with 15 bases in between. The CDR3 bases are TGTGCCAGCAGTCAGGACGTAGCTGGCGAGCAGTTCTTC. It encodes CASSQDVAGEQFF.

In its sample, this clonotype was seen a few times. The rearrangement uses TRBV5-1 and TRBJ2-2, with D possibly called TRBD1 or TRBD2 (5 bases each). This CDR3 spans 15 amino acids. CDR1 is SGHRS and CDR2 is YFSETQ in the germline V gene. V lost 1 base and J 3 bases, leaving 10 bases between the germline ends. CDR3 protein: CASSLMGEYTGELFF. The CDR3 nucleotides are TGCGCCAGCAGCTTGATGGGGGAGTACACCGGGGAGCTGTTTTTT.